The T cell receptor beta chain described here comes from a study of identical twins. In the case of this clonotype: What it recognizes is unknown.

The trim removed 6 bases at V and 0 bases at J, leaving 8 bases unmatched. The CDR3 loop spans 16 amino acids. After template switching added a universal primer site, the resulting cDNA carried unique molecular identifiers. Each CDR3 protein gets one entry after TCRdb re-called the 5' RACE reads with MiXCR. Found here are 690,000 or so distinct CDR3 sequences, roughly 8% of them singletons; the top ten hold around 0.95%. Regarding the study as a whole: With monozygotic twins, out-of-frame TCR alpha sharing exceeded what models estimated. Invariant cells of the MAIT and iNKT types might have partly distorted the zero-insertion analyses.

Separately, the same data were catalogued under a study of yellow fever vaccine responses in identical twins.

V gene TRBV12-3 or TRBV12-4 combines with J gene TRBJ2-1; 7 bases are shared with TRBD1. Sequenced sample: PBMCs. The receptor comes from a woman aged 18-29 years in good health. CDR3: CASRPYRGRSYNEQFF. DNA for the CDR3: TGTGCCAGCAGACCCTACAGGGGCCGCTCCTACAATGAGCAGTTCTTC.